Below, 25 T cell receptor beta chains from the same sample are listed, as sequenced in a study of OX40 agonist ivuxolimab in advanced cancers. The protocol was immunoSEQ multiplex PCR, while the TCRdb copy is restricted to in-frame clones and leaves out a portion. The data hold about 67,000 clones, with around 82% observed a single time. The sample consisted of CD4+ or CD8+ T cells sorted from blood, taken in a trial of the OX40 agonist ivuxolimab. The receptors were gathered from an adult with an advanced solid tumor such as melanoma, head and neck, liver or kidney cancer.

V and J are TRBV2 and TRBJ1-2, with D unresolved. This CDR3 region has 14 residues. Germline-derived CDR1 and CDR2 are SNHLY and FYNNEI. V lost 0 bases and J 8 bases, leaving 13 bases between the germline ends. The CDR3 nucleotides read TGTGCCAGCAGTGAAGCGCTTACAGTTGAAGGCTACACCTTC. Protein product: CASSEALTVEGYTF.

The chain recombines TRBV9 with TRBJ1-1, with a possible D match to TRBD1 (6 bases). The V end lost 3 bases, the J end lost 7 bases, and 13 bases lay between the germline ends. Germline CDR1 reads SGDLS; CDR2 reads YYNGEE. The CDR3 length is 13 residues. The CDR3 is CASSATGSNEAFF. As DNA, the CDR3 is TGTGCCAGCAGCGCGACAGGTTCGAATGAAGCTTTCTTT.

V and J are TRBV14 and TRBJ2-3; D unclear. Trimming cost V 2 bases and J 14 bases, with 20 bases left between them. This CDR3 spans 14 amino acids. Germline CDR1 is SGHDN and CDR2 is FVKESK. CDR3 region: CASSQMVGSTALYF. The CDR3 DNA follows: TGTGCCAGCAGCCAAATGGTGGGATCGACGGCCCTGTATTTT.

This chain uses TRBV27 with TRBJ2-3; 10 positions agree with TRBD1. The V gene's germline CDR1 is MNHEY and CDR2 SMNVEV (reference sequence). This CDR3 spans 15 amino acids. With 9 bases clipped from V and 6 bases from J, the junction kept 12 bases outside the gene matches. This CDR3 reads CARTVGTGEFDTQYF. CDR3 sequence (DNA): TGTGCCAGGACCGTAGGGACAGGGGAATTCGATACGCAGTATTTT.

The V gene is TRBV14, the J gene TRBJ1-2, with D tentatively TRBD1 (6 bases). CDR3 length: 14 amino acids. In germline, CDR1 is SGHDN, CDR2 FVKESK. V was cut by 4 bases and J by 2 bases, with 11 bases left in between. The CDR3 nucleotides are TGTGCCAGCAGCCGGGACAAAAAAAACTATGGCTACACCTTC. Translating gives CASSRDKKNYGYTF. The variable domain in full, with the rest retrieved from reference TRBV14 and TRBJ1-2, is EAGVTQFPSHSVIEKGQTVTLRCDPISGHDNLYWYRRVMGKEIKFLLHFVKESKQDESGMPNNRFLAERTGGTYSTLKVQPAELEDSGVYFCASSRDKKNYGYTFGSGTRLTVV.

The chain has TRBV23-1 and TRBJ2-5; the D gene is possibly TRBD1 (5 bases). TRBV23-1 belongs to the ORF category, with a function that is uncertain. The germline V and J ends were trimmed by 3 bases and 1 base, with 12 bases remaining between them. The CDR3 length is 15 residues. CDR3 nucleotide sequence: TGCGCCAGCAGTCACAACCTCAGGGTCCAAGAGACCCAGTACTTC. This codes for CASSHNLRVQETQYF.

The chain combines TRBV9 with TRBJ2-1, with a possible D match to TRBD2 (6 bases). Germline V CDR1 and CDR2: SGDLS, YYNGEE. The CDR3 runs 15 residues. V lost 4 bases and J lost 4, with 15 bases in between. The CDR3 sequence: CASSPQGGTYNEQFF. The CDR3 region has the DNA TGTGCCAGCAGCCCTCAGGGCGGGACTTACAATGAGCAGTTCTTC.

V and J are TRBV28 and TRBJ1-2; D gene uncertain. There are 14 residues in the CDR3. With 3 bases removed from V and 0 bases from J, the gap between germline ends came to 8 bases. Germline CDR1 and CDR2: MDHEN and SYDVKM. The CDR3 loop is CASSLAGPNYGYTF. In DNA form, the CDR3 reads TGTGCCAGCAGTTTGGCAGGCCCTAACTATGGCTACACCTTC.

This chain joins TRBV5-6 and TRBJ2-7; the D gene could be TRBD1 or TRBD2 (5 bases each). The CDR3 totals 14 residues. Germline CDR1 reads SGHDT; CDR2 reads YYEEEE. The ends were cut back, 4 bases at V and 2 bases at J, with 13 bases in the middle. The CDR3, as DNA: TGTGCCAGCAGCGCCGGGGCGGAGCCCTACGAGCAGTACGTC. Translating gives CASSAGAEPYEQYV.

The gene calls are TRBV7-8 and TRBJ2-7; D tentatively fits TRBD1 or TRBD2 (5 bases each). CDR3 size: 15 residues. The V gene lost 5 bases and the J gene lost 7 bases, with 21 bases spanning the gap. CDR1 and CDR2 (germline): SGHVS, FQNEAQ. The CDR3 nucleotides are TGTGCCAGCAGCCGAGGGGACCCGAACATGGGGGAGCAGTACGTC. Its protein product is CASSRGDPNMGEQYV.

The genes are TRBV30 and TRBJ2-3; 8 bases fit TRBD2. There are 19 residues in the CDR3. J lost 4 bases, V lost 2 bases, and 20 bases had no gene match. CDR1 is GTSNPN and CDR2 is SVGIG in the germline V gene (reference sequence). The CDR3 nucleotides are TGTGCCTGGAGTAGGGCCCCGGGGGCTAGCGGGCTAGACGCAGATACGCAGTATTTT. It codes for CAWSRAPGASGLDADTQYF.

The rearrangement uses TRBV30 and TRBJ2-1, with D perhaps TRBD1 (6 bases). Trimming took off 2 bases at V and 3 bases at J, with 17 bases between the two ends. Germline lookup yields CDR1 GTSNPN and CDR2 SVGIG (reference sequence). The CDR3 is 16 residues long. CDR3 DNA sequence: TGTGCCTGGAGTCCTCCACAGGGTCTCGTCTACAATGAGCAGTTCTTC. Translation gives CAWSPPQGLVYNEQFF.

DNA of the CDR3: TGTGCCAGCAGTTTATCGGGGCGACAGTCACAAGAGACCCAGTACTTC. Its protein is CASSLSGRQSQETQYF. The rearrangement joins TRBV27 to TRBJ2-5, with D maybe TRBD1 (5 bases). The CDR3 spans 16 residues. The V and J ends lost 0 bases and 2 bases respectively, with 13 bases between them. Germline V gene sequence: CDR1 MNHEY, CDR2 SMNVEV (reference sequence).

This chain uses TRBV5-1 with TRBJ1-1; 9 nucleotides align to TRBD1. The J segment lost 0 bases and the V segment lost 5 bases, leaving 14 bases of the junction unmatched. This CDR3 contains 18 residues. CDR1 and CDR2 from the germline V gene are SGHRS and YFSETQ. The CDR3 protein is CASSYPPLGQGMNTEAFF. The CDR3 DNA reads TGCGCCAGCAGTTACCCTCCCCTCGGACAGGGGATGAACACTGAAGCTTTCTTT.

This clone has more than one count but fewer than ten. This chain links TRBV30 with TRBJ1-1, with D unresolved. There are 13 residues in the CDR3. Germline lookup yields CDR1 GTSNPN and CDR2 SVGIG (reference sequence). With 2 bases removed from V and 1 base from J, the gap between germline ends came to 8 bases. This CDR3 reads CAWSLTANTEAFF. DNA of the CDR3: TGTGCCTGGAGTTTGACCGCGAACACTGAAGCTTTCTTT.

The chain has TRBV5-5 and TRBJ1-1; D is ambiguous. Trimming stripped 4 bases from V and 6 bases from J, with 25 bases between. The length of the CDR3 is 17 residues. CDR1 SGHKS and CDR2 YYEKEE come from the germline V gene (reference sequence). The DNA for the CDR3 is TGTGCCAGCAGCCCCGACCAGAGAGAAGTGGGGTTCGCTGAAGCTTTCTTT. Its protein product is CASSPDQREVGFAEAFF.

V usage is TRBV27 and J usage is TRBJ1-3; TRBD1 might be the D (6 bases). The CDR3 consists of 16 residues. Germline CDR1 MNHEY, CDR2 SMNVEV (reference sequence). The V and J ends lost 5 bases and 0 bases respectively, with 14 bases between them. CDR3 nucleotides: TGTGCCAGCAGTGTTCAGGGGAGACGCTCTGGAAACACCATATATTTT. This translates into CASSVQGRRSGNTIYF.

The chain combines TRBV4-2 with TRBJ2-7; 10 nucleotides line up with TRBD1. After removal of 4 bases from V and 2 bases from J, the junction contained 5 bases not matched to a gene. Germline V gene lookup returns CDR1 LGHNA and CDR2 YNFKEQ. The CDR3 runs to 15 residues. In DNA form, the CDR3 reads TGTGCCAGCAGCCTGGGGACAGGGGCCGCCTACGAGCAGTACTTC. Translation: CASSLGTGAAYEQYF.

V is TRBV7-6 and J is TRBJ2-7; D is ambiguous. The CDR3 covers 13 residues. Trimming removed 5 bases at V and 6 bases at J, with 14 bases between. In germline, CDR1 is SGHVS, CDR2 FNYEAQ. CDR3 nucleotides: TGTGCCAGCAGCCCTCGCCAGTCTGCCGAGCAGTACGTC. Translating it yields CASSPRQSAEQYV.

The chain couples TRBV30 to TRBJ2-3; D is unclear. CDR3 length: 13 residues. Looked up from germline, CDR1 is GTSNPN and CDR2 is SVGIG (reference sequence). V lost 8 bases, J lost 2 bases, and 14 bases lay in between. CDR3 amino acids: CAGRRAATDTQYF. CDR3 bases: TGTGCCGGACGTCGGGCAGCCACAGATACGCAGTATTTT.

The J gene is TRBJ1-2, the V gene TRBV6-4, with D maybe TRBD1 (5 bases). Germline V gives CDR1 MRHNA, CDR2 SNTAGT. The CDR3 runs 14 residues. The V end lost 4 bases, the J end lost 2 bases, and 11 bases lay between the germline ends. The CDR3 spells CASSGLQENYGYTF. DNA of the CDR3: TGTGCCAGCAGTGGCCTACAGGAGAACTATGGCTACACCTTC.

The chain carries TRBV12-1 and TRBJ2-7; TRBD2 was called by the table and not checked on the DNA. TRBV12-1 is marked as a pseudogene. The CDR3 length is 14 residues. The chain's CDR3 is CASSFAEDSYEQYV. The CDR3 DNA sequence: TGTGCCAGCAGCTTTGCAGAGGACTCCTACGAGCAGTACGTC.

The CDR3 region is CASSLEADYGYTF. The CDR3 DNA sequence: TGTGCCAGCAGCTTGGAGGCGGACTATGGCTACACCTTC. The J gene is TRBJ1-2, the V gene TRBV5-4; D is uncertain. V lost 0 bases and J lost 3, with 6 bases in between. Germline V gives CDR1 SGHNT, CDR2 YYREEE (reference sequence). This CDR3 has 13 residues.

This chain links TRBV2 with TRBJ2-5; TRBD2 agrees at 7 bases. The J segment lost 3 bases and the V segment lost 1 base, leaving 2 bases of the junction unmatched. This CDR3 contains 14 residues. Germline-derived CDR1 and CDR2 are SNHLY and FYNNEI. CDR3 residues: CASSEVGGKETQYF. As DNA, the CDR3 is TGTGCCAGCAGTGAAGTCGGGGGGAAAGAGACCCAGTACTTC.

The CDR3 nucleotides read TGTGCCAGCTCATCTAGGACAGCCGAATCCTACAATGAGCAGTTCTTC. It is translated as CASSSRTAESYNEQFF. The chain has TRBV18 and TRBJ2-1; D possibly corresponds to TRBD1 (6 bases). Trimming removed 5 bases from V and 1 base from J, with 15 bases in between. The CDR3 runs 16 residues. CDR1 KGHSH and CDR2 LQKENI come from the germline V gene.